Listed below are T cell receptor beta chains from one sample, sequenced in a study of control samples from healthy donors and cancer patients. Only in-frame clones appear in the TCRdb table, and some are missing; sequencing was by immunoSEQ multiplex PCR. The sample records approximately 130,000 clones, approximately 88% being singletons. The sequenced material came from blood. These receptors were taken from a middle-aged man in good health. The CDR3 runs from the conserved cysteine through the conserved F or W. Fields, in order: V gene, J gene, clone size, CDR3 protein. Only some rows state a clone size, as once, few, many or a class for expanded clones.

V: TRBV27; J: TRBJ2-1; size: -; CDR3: CASSLRLAGGSNEQFF
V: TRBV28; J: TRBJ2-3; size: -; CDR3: CASSLGGVPGLAGGGTDTQYF
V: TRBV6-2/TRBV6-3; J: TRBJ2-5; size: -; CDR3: CASSYSWGSETQYF
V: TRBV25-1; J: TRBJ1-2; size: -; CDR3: CASSINNYGYTF
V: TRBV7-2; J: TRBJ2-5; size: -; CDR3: CASSFMIKGGGRETQYF
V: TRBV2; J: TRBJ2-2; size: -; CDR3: CASSEESPANTGELFF
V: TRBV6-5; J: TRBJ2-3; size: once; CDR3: CASSPGQGTDTQYF
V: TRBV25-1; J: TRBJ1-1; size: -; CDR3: CASSTGLTEAFF
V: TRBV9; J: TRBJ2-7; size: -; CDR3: CASSVEGLDEQYF
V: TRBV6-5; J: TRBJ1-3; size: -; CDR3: CASSYSGGGSGTTIYF
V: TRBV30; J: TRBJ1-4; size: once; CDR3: CAWKAGLRINEKLFF
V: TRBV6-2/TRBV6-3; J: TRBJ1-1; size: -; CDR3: CASSRGGTANTEAFF
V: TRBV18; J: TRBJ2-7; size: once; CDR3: CASTGQGSREQYF
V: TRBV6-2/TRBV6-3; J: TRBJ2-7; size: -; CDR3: CASSYRFRQTTYEQYF
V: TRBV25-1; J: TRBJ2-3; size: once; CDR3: CASSDPAHTDTQYF
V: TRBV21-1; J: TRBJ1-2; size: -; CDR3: CASSKGEGSYGYTF
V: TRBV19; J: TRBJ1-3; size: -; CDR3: CASTPFEAGNTIYF
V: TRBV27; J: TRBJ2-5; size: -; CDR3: CASSFRKGTQYF
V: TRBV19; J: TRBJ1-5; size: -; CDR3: CASTQDGPYSNQPQHF
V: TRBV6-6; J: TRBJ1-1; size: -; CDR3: CASSRAGTGLVTEAFF
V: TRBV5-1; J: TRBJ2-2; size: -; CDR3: CASSLDRGAGELFF
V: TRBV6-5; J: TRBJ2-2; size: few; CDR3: CASSSRGPGTGELFF
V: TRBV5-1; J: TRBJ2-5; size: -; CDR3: CASSPGQNSETQYF
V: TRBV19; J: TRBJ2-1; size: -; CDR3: CASSPSSTNEQFF
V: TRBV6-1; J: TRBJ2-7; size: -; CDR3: CASSEARSGGPPSYEQYF
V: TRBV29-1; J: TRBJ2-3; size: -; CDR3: CSVEAVSTGGQYF
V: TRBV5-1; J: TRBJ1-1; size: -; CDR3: CASSLAPQITEAFF
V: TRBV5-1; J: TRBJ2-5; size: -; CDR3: CASSAWTDRETQYF
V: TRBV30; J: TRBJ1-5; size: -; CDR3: CACQTGGGEQPQHF
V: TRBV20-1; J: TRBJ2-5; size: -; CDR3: CSASWAAQETQYF
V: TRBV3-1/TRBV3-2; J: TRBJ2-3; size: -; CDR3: CASSQERLAGGLGDTQYF
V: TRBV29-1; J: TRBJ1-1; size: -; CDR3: CSVRRAGTEAFF
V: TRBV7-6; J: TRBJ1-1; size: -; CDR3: CASSLAGGSMDTEEAFF
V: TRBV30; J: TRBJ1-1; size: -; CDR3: CAWSVWGGTEAFF
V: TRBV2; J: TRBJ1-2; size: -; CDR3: CASSLGQTNYGYTF
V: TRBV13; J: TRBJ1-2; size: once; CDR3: CASSPQRARANYGYTF
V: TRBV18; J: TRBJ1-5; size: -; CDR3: CASSPTEGGGQPQHF
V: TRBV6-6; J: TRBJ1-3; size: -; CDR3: CASSYEKGAAIYF
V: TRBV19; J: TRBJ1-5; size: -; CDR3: CASIPGGLNQPQHF
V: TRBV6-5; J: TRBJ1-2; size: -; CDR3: CASSYQGTGGNYGYTF
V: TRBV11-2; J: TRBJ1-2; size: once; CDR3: CASSLDMEGAAYGYTF
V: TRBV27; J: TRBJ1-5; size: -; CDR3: CASSWDRYQPQHF
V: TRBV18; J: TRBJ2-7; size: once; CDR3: CASSPQGFQNEQYF
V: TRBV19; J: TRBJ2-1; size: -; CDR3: CASTAAGGHLFNEQFF
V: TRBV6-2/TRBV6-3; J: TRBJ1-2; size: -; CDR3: CASTPDRPLYGYTF
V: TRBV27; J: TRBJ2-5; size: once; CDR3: CASSSRTGEETQYF
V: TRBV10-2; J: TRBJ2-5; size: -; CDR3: CASSTSAGPAQETQYF
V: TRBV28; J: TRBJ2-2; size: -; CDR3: CASSLFAGYAVQAGELFF
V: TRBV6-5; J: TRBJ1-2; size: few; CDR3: CASRSYQNYGYTF
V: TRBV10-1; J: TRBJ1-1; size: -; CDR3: CASSFGTERRTEAFF
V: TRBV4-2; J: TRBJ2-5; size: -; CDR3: CASSQGLAGVPETQYF
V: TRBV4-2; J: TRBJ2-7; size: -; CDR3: CASSQAPGQGAWDEQYF
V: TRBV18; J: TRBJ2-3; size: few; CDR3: CASSPPLLAGGLGTDTQYF
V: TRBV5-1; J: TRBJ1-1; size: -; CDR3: CASSLGGVLNTEAFF
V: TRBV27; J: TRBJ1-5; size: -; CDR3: CASSPRGNQPQHF
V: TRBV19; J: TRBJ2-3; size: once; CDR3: CASSVGVGRTDTQYF
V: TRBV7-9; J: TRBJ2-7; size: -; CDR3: CASSPPGQHTYEQYF
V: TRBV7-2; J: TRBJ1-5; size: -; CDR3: CASSLASGAVGQPQHF